Below, 16 T cell receptor beta chains from the same sample are listed, as sequenced in a study of T cell clonality in common variable immunodeficiency. Findings and caveats of the study: In common variable immunodeficiency, TCR beta chains reportedly carried fewer deletions and N-nucleotide insertions.

The antigens for these receptors are not known. Clones were sequenced by immunoSEQ multiplex PCR, and TCRdb holds only the in-frame ones, with some missing. The record shows roughly 34,000 clones for this sample, with no singletons present. Input material: peripheral blood mononuclear cells. Source of these receptors: a human donor with common variable immunodeficiency.

Notes on this clone: The CDR3 extends 3 residues past the end of the read, so its final part is completed from the germline J gene. V gene TRBV7-8 combines with J gene TRBJ2-7; tentative D call: TRBD1 (6 bases). This CDR3 is built from 14 residues. Germline CDR1 SGHVS, CDR2 FQNEAQ. Trimming removed 5 bases at V and 0 bases at J, with 11 bases between. The sequenced part of the CDR3 DNA is TGTGCCAGCAGCCTGACAGGAAGCTCCTACGAG. It specifies CASSLTGSSYE. The CDR3 as a whole reads CASSLTGSSYEQYF.

A word on this clone: The CDR3 end lies 3 residues beyond the end of the read and is filled in from the germline J gene. The chain employs TRBV7-8 and TRBJ2-3; unclear D gene. This CDR3 is built from 12 residues. Germline V gene data show CDR1 as SGHVS and CDR2 as FQNEAQ. The CDR3 reads CASSFFRGTQYF. CDR3 bases read: TGTGCCAGCAGCTTTTTCCGTGGCACG. Full variable domain (rest looked up from reference TRBV7-8 and TRBJ2-3): GAGVSQSPRYKVAKRGQDVALRCDPISGHVSLFWYQQALGQGPEFLTYFQNEAQLDKSGLPSDRFFAERPEGSVSTLKIQRTQQEDSAVYLCASSFFRGTQYFGPGTRLTVL.

In its sample, this clone was seen many times. The CDR3 end is not reached by the read, which stops 3 residues before it; the germline J gene fills it in. The chain uses TRBV20-1 and TRBJ2-2; D uncertain. CDR3 length equals 13 residues. The germline gives CDR1 DFQATT, CDR2 SNEGSKA (reference sequence). Trimming stripped 6 bases from V and 5 bases from J, with 13 bases between. The covered CDR3 bases are TGCAGTGCCATAAAAGCTGCAACCGGGGAG. It is translated as CSAIKAATGE. The whole CDR3 region reads CSAIKAATGELFF.

This clone was detected only a few times. With the read ending 3 residues before the CDR3 end, the germline J gene is used to fill in that end. This chain joins TRBV18 and TRBJ2-7, with D unclear. This CDR3 is 13 amino acids long. V dropped 3 bases and J dropped 3 bases, with 9 bases sitting between them. CDR1 is KGHSH and CDR2 is LQKENI in the germline V gene. Partial CDR3 DNA: TGTGCCAGCTCACCTAAGAGGTTCTACGAG. Translating it yields CASSPKRFYE. The full CDR3 is CASSPKRFYEQYF. The full variable domain, in which reference TRBV18 and TRBJ2-7 provide the parts outside the CDR3, is NAGVMQNPRHLVRRRGQEARLRCSPMKGHSHVYWYRQLPEEGLKFMVYLQKENIIDESGMPKERFSAEFPKEGPSILRIQQVVRGDSAAYFCASSPKRFYEQYFGPGTRLTVT.

This clone was recorded many times. The read falls 3 residues short of the CDR3 end, and the missing part is taken from the germline J gene. The V call is TRBV2, the J call TRBJ1-4; no clear D gene. The CDR3 is 13 residues long. Trimming cost V 5 bases and J 6 bases, with 10 bases left between them. Per the germline V gene, CDR1 is SNHLY and CDR2 is FYNNEI. The CDR3: CASSFSGDEKLFF. CDR3 bases read: TGTGCCAGCAGTTTCTCCGGTGATGAAAAA.

There are many counts of this clone. The read ends 3 residues shy of where the CDR3 ends; the end is completed using the germline J gene. V and J are TRBV19 and TRBJ2-5; no firm D call. V lost 5 bases and J lost 5, with 12 bases in between. The CDR3 extends over 13 amino acids. Germline V gene lookup returns CDR1 LNHDA and CDR2 SQIVND (reference sequence). CDR3 region: CASSSRVWETQYF. The part of the CDR3 DNA that was read is TGTGCCAGTAGTTCCCGGGTATGGGAGACC.

This clone was counted ten times or more. The read terminates 3 residues ahead of where the CDR3 ends, so the germline J gene completes it. The chain uses TRBV20-1 and TRBJ2-1; D is possibly TRBD2 (6 bases). Germline V CDR1 and CDR2: DFQATT, SNEGSKA (reference sequence). V lost 0 bases and J 3 bases, leaving 9 bases between the germline ends. The CDR3 is 14 residues long. CDR3 bases read: TGCAGTGCTAGAGAGATGGGACTCTACAATGAG. It encodes CSAREMGLYNE. The whole CDR3 sequence reads CSAREMGLYNEQFF.

Only a few counts were recorded for this clone. The CDR3 is cut off 3 residues early in the read; its end comes from the germline J gene. The chain couples TRBV19 to TRBJ1-1; tentatively, D is TRBD1 (5 bases). The CDR3 length is 15 residues. The germline V gene has CDR1 LNHDA and CDR2 SQIVND (reference sequence). V gave up 6 bases and J gave up 0 bases, with 14 bases separating them. The covered CDR3 bases are TGTGCCAGTAGCCCTCGGGGGGTCATGAACACTGAA. This translates into CASSPRGVMNTE. The whole CDR3 protein is CASSPRGVMNTEAFF. The full variable domain, in which reference TRBV19 and TRBJ1-1 provide the parts outside the CDR3, is DGGITQSPKYLFRKEGQNVTLSCEQNLNHDAMYWYRQDPGQGLRLIYYSQIVNDFQKGDIAEGYSVSREKKESFPLTVTSAQKNPTAFYLCASSPRGVMNTEAFFGQGTRLTVV.

This clone was recorded at least ten times. The read gets to within 3 residues of the CDR3 end, and the germline J gene fills in the rest. This chain links TRBV20-1 with TRBJ1-6, with D possibly being TRBD1 (5 bases). The germline V gene has CDR1 DFQATT and CDR2 SNEGSKA (reference sequence). Between the trimmed V and J ends, which lost 3 bases and 0 bases, there was a span of 9 bases. This CDR3 has 15 amino acids. This chain's CDR3 is CSASGGSSYNSPLHF. The CDR3 bases that were read are TGCAGTGCTAGTGGGGGGAGCTCCTATAATTCACCC.

The table lists this clone with many counts. The read ends 3 residues early relative to the CDR3; the germline J gene fills the gap. This rearrangement joins TRBV14 to TRBJ1-2; the match to TRBD1 covers 7 bases. Germline-derived CDR1 and CDR2 are SGHDN and FVKESK. The CDR3 is 13 residues long. CDR3 region: CASSRGQGDSYTF. CDR3 bases read: TGTGCCAGCAGCCGCGGGCAGGGGGATAGC.

This clone was counted ten times or more. The read terminates 3 residues ahead of where the CDR3 ends, so the germline J gene completes it. The chain uses TRBV6-1 and TRBJ2-6, with D possibly matching TRBD2 (7 bases). The CDR3 spans 18 residues. Germline V gene data show CDR1 as MNHNS and CDR2 as SASEGT. The ends were cut back, 1 base at V and 1 base at J, with 14 bases in the middle. CDR3 sequence reads: CASSEVGGGSSGANVLTF. The DNA read from the CDR3 is TGTGCCAGCAGTGAAGTAGGGGGGGGGTCGTCTGGGGCCAACGTC.

This clone was counted at least ten times. From the germline J gene comes the end of the CDR3, since the read stops 3 residues before it. The rearrangement links TRBV7-8 to TRBJ2-7; no clear D. Germline values: CDR1 SGHVS, CDR2 FQNEAQ. The CDR3 length is 12 residues. Trimming removed 0 bases from V and 3 bases from J, with 3 bases in between. Incomplete CDR3 DNA: TGTGCCAGCAGCTTAGCCGTCTACGAG. The encoded protein is CASSLAVYE. The entire CDR3 sequence reads CASSLAVYEQYF. Together with reference TRBV7-8 and TRBJ2-7, the CDR3 gives the full variable domain: GAGVSQSPRYKVAKRGQDVALRCDPISGHVSLFWYQQALGQGPEFLTYFQNEAQLDKSGLPSDRFFAERPEGSVSTLKIQRTQQEDSAVYLCASSLAVYEQYFGPGTRLTVT.

This clone was observed many times. From the germline J gene comes the end of the CDR3, since the read stops 3 residues before it. The chain carries TRBV7-2 and TRBJ2-5, with 8 bases lining up with TRBD1. CDR1 SGHTA and CDR2 FQGNSA come from the germline V gene. J lost 4 bases, V lost 5 bases, and 9 bases had no gene match. The CDR3 covers 15 residues. The CDR3 loop reads CASSQRTGLRETQYF. The sequenced CDR3 bases are TGTGCCAGCAGCCAGAGGACAGGGCTGAGAGAGACC. The full variable domain, its missing parts supplied by reference TRBV7-2 and TRBJ2-5, is GAGVSQSPSNKVTEKGKDVELRCDPISGHTALYWYRQSLGQGLEFLIYFQGNSAPDKSGLPSDRFSAERTGGSVSTLTIQRTQQEDSAVYLCASSQRTGLRETQYFGPGTRLLVL.

The table lists this clone with a few counts. The read ends 3 residues shy of where the CDR3 ends; the end is completed using the germline J gene. Within the sample, other DNA sequences also encode this same CDR3. The gene calls are TRBV7-6 and TRBJ2-5; TRBD1 agrees at 8 bases. V was pared by 2 bases and J by 5 bases, with 4 bases of the junction left unmatched. In germline, CDR1 is SGHVS, CDR2 FNYEAQ. This CDR3 has 14 residues. CDR3 DNA (partial): TGTGCCAGCAGCTTAAGCAGGGGGCGTGAGACC. Translated: CASSLSRGRET. The whole CDR3 sequence is CASSLSRGRETQYF.

This clone appeared a few times. The read finishes 3 residues shy of the CDR3 end, and the germline J gene is used to complete it. J is TRBJ2-5 and V is TRBV7-2; D ambiguous. Trimming stripped 5 bases from V and 0 bases from J, with 7 bases between. The germline CDR1 and CDR2 sequences are SGHTA and FQGNSA. CDR3 length: 13 residues. CDR3: CASSLWYQETQYF. Incomplete CDR3 DNA: TGTGCCAGCAGCCTATGGTACCAAGAGACC.

The sample holds a few counts of this clone. The read terminates 3 residues before the CDR3 end, so the remaining end is supplied by the germline J gene. This chain links TRBV18 with TRBJ2-5, with D unresolved. The CDR3 runs to 11 residues. V was clipped by 6 bases and J by 3 bases, with 5 bases between them. Germline V lookup: CDR1 KGHSH, CDR2 LQKENI. The CDR3 here is CASSYKETQYF. The CDR3 bases that were read are TGTGCCAGCTCGTACAAAGAGACC.